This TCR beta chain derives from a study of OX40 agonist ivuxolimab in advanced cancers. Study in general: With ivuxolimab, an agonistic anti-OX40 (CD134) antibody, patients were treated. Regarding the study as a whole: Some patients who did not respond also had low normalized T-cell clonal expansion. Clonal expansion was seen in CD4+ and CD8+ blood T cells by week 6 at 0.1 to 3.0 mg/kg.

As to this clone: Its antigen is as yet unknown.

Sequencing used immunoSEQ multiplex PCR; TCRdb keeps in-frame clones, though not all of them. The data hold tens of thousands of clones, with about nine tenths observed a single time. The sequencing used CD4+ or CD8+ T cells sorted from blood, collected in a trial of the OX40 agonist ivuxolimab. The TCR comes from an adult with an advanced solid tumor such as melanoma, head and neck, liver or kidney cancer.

CDR3 coding DNA: TGTGCCAGCAGCATCAATGAGCAGTTCTTC. Its translation: CASSINEQFF. This chain uses TRBV11-2 with TRBJ2-1; the D is unclear. The germline V gene has CDR1 SGHAT and CDR2 FQNNGV. V lost 5 bases and J lost 6, with 2 bases in between. This CDR3 spans 10 amino acids.